A single sample is the source of the 22 T cell receptor beta chains below, sequenced in a study of T cells in localized non-small cell lung cancer. Libraries were prepared by immunoSEQ multiplex PCR; TCRdb keeps only in-frame clonotypes and omits some of them. The top ten hold about a sixth of the sample, which has approximately 49,000 clones, roughly 80% seen once. Source: peripheral blood, taken before any cancer treatment. Source of these receptors: a man aged 40 to 69 with stage I squamous cell lung carcinoma.

The chain uses TRBV15 and TRBJ2-6; D is possibly TRBD2 (5 bases). This CDR3 contains 17 residues. Trimming stripped 0 bases from V and 0 bases from J, with 9 bases between. Germline V gene data show CDR1 as LNHNV and CDR2 as YYDKDF (reference sequence). CDR3 region: CATSRDADYSGANVLTF. The CDR3 nucleotides read TGTGCCACCAGCAGAGATGCCGACTACTCTGGGGCCAACGTCCTGACTTTC.

This clone appeared a few times. This chain uses TRBV7-6 with TRBJ1-1; D gene ambiguous. The germline V gene has CDR1 SGHVS and CDR2 FNYEAQ. The ends were cut back, 2 bases at V and 0 bases at J, with 16 bases in the middle. The CDR3 loop spans 17 amino acids. CDR3 in DNA: TGTGCCAGCAGCTTATATATTAGCGACGGACTGAACACTGAAGCTTTCTTT. This translates into CASSLYISDGLNTEAFF.

The chain employs TRBV19 and TRBJ2-7; D could derive from TRBD1 or TRBD2 (5 bases each). The germline gives CDR1 LNHDA, CDR2 SQIVND (reference sequence). CDR3 length: 16 amino acids. Trimming removed 3 bases from V and 0 bases from J, with 15 bases in between. CDR3 sequence reads: CASSIREGRSSYEQYF. The CDR3 bases are TGTGCCAGTAGTATCCGTGAGGGACGAAGCTCCTACGAGCAGTACTTC.

The chain couples TRBV14 to TRBJ2-2, with 9 bases aligning to TRBD2. Germline V gives CDR1 SGHDN, CDR2 FVKESK. This CDR3 spans 20 amino acids. Trimming removed 4 bases from V and 0 bases from J; junction bases left unmatched: 15. CDR3 protein: CASSLSGTSLSLANTGELFF. CDR3 DNA: TGTGCCAGCAGCCTCTCCGGGACTAGCTTAAGCCTCGCGAACACCGGGGAGCTGTTTTTT.

This chain connects TRBV27 to TRBJ1-1; TRBD1 matches at 8 bases. The CDR3 covers 16 residues. In germline, CDR1 is MNHEY, CDR2 SMNVEV (reference sequence). After removal of 1 base from V and 1 base from J, the junction contained 5 bases not matched to a gene. CDR3 protein: CASSLFTGGRNTEAFF. The CDR3 DNA is TGTGCCAGCAGTTTATTTACAGGGGGTCGGAACACTGAAGCTTTCTTT.

CDR3 coding DNA: TGTGCCAGCAGTCCCCCCCGAATGGAGGAATCCTATAATTCACCCCTCCACTTT. Protein product: CASSPPRMEESYNSPLHF. V is TRBV28 and J is TRBJ1-6; D gene ambiguous. CDR1 MDHEN and CDR2 SYDVKM come from the germline V gene. V gave up 5 bases and J gave up 1 base, with 18 bases separating them. The CDR3 length is 18 residues. Looking up the rest from reference TRBV28 and TRBJ1-6 gives the full variable domain: DVKVTQSSRYLVKRTGEKVFLECVQDMDHENMFWYRQDPGLGLRLIYFSYDVKMKEKGDIPEGYSVSREKKERFSLILESASTNQTSMYLCASSPPRMEESYNSPLHFGNGTRLTVT.

This clone was counted only a few times. The chain couples TRBV18 to TRBJ2-7; tentatively, D is TRBD1 or TRBD2 (5 bases each). In germline, CDR1 is KGHSH, CDR2 LQKENI. V was pared by 3 bases and J by 3 bases, with 12 bases between. The CDR3 is 14 residues long. This chain's CDR3 is CASSPGDRSYEQYF. The DNA of the CDR3 is TGTGCCAGCTCACCGGGGGATCGAAGCTACGAGCAGTACTTC.

The sample holds one count of this clone. The chain uses TRBV2 and TRBJ1-5, with a tentative D call TRBD1 (6 bases). The CDR3 has 16 amino acids. Trimming cost V 7 bases and J 3 bases, with 19 bases left between them. Per germline, CDR1 SNHLY and CDR2 FYNNEI. The CDR3: CASTPGEGTYNQPQHF. For the CDR3, the DNA is TGTGCCAGCACTCCAGGGGAGGGGACTTACAATCAGCCCCAGCATTTT.

V and J are TRBV7-8 and TRBJ2-1, with a weak D call TRBD2 (5 bases). With 2 bases removed from V and 5 bases from J, the gap between germline ends came to 13 bases. This CDR3 region has 15 residues. Germline CDR1 SGHVS, CDR2 FQNEAQ. CDR3: CASSLSRRVNNEQFF. In DNA form, the CDR3 reads TGTGCCAGCAGCTTAAGTAGGCGGGTAAACAATGAGCAGTTCTTC. Together with reference TRBV7-8 and TRBJ2-1, the CDR3 gives the full variable domain: GAGVSQSPRYKVAKRGQDVALRCDPISGHVSLFWYQQALGQGPEFLTYFQNEAQLDKSGLPSDRFFAERPEGSVSTLKIQRTQQEDSAVYLCASSLSRRVNNEQFFGPGTRLTVL.

The gene calls are TRBV5-6 and TRBJ1-1; TRBD1 might be the D (5 bases). Trimming took 4 bases from V and 0 from J, leaving 10 bases between them. Germline V gene lookup returns CDR1 SGHDT and CDR2 YYEEEE. The CDR3 totals 14 residues. As DNA, the CDR3 is TGTGCCAGCAGCCTTCAGACAGTGAACACTGAAGCTTTCTTT. It yields the protein CASSLQTVNTEAFF.

This clone was found a few times. This sequence joins TRBV11-2 and TRBJ2-1; 12 bases are shared with TRBD1. Germline V gives CDR1 SGHAT, CDR2 FQNNGV. This CDR3 has 15 residues. V was pared by 4 bases and J by 6 bases, with 4 bases of the junction left unmatched. The CDR3 bases are TGTGCCAGCAGCTACCGGGACAGGGGGCTCAATGAGCAGTTCTTC. Translated, it gives CASSYRDRGLNEQFF.

The chain employs TRBV9 and TRBJ1-5, with a weak D call TRBD1 (5 bases). The CDR3 covers 14 residues. V lost 5 bases to trimming and J lost 4 bases, with 13 bases between them. Germline-derived CDR1 and CDR2 are SGDLS and YYNGEE. The CDR3 DNA reads as TGTGCCAGCAGGACCGGGACTGTGAATCAGCCCCAGCATTTT. This encodes CASRTGTVNQPQHF.

CDR3 sequence reads: CASSPLGGSQETQYF. Written as DNA, the CDR3 is TGTGCCAGCAGCCCGTTGGGGGGCTCTCAAGAGACCCAGTACTTC. The chain joins TRBV7-3 to TRBJ2-5, with D perhaps assigned TRBD1 or TRBD2 (6 bases each). CDR1 and CDR2 (germline): SGHTA, FQGTGA. V was trimmed by 5 bases and J by 2 bases, leaving 15 bases between them. This CDR3 is 15 amino acids long.

The J gene is TRBJ1-1, the V gene TRBV29-1; 8 bases line up with TRBD1. V dropped 7 bases and J dropped 1; count of bases not matched to a gene: 5. CDR3 length: 13 amino acids. Germline loops: CDR1 SQVTM, CDR2 ANQGSEA. CDR3 protein: CSGRTGQNTEAFF. The CDR3 DNA sequence: TGCAGCGGGAGGACAGGGCAGAACACTGAAGCTTTCTTT.

The chain joins TRBV19 to TRBJ2-3, with 11 bases identical to TRBD2. Germline CDR1 LNHDA, CDR2 SQIVND (reference sequence). The CDR3 covers 15 residues. Trimming at V came to 6 bases and at J to 5 bases, leaving 7 bases not matched to a gene. The chain's CDR3 is CASRGSGGALDTQYF. DNA for the CDR3: TGTGCCAGTAGGGGTAGCGGGGGGGCCCTAGATACGCAGTATTTT.

The V and J genes are TRBV5-1 and TRBJ1-3, with 7 bases aligning to TRBD1. Germline V lookup: CDR1 SGHRS, CDR2 YFSETQ. The CDR3 length is 16 residues. Germline trimming cut 0 bases from V and 0 bases from J; bases unmatched to any gene: 3. CDR3 sequence: CASSLADRFSGNTIYF. CDR3 coding DNA: TGCGCCAGCAGCTTGGCGGACAGGTTCTCTGGAAACACCATATATTTT.

The rearrangement uses TRBV14 and TRBJ2-5, with D maybe TRBD1 (6 bases). Trimming left V 7 bases short and J 4 bases short, with 19 bases between. Germline V gene lookup returns CDR1 SGHDN and CDR2 FVKESK. CDR3 length equals 15 residues. The CDR3 loop is CASTPGDKRIETQYF. The CDR3 nucleotides are TGTGCCAGCACCCCCGGGGACAAGCGGATAGAGACCCAGTACTTC.

This clone has only a few counts. This chain connects TRBV5-6 to TRBJ1-6, with 7 bases aligning to TRBD1. This CDR3 comprises 15 residues. Looked up from germline, CDR1 is SGHDT and CDR2 is YYEEEE. V shed 4 bases and J 9 bases; nucleotides not matched to a gene: 10. The CDR3 loop is CASSPPGQKFSPLHF. CDR3 in DNA: TGTGCCAGCAGCCCTCCGGGACAGAAGTTTTCACCCCTCCACTTT.

The chain uses TRBV28 and TRBJ2-7, with D possibly matching TRBD2 (5 bases). V lost 4 bases and J lost 0, with 13 bases in between. CDR1 and CDR2 (germline): MDHEN, SYDVKM. The CDR3 extends over 15 amino acids. CDR3 sequence (DNA): TGTGCCAGCAGTTCTTTCGGAGGATACTCCTACGAGCAGTACTTC. It codes for CASSSFGGYSYEQYF.

This chain links TRBV5-4 with TRBJ2-7, with 11 bases aligning to TRBD2. This CDR3 contains 14 residues. Per germline, CDR1 SGHNT and CDR2 YYREEE (reference sequence). The J segment lost 6 bases and the V segment lost 3 bases, leaving 5 bases of the junction unmatched. CDR3 DNA: TGTGCCAGCAGCTGGGGACTAGCGGAGGGCGAGCAGTACTTC. Translation gives CASSWGLAEGEQYF.

The chain carries TRBV11-2 and TRBJ1-1; D call uncertain. V was pared by 4 bases and J by 4 bases, with 13 bases between. The CDR3 is 14 residues long. Germline values: CDR1 SGHAT, CDR2 FQNNGV. CDR3 coding DNA: TGTGCCAGCAGCTATAAGCCCAGAAGCACTGAAGCTTTCTTT. Translated, it gives CASSYKPRSTEAFF.

The chain combines TRBV7-9 with TRBJ1-5; the D is unclear. The V end was cut by 5 bases, the J end by 3 bases, with 5 bases between. This CDR3 comprises 12 residues. Germline V gene sequence: CDR1 SEHNR, CDR2 FQNEAQ (reference sequence). CDR3 protein: CASSGNNQPQHF. The CDR3 coding sequence is TGTGCCAGCAGCGGAAACAATCAGCCCCAGCATTTT.